The TCR beta chain described here comes from a study of a mutant IDH1 vaccine in newly diagnosed glioma. Overall study context: Sex among treated patients split around 62% male, roughly 38% female; mean age was roughly 40 years.

Time point meaning: week 23, last vaccination. Every single dose of the vaccine, 300 ug of mutant IDH1 20-mer peptide, came with topical imiquimod. Each astrocytoma in the donors was new, WHO grade 3 or 4, IDH1-mutant and ATRX-lost. The table came from immunoSEQ multiplex PCR; TCRdb's copy has only in-frame clones and leaves some out. The sample includes about 82,000 clones, over 75% of them seen just once. Concerning this clone itself: Its antigen is unknown.

The germline V and J ends were trimmed by 2 bases and 8 bases, with 12 bases remaining between them. This CDR3 region has 13 residues. Germline CDR1 reads MNHNY; CDR2 reads SVGAGI (reference sequence). This clonotype was obtained from a man aged 30 to 45 with glioma. Some clones in this sample may be carry-over from other donors' samples. The J gene is TRBJ1-1, the V gene TRBV6-6; no firm D call. The specimen comprised PBMCs, sampled from a glioma patient whose treatment included an IDH1 peptide vaccine. CDR3 sequence (DNA): TGTGCCAGCAGTTACGATATAGGATCGGAAGCTTTCTTT. Its translation is CASSYDIGSEAFF.